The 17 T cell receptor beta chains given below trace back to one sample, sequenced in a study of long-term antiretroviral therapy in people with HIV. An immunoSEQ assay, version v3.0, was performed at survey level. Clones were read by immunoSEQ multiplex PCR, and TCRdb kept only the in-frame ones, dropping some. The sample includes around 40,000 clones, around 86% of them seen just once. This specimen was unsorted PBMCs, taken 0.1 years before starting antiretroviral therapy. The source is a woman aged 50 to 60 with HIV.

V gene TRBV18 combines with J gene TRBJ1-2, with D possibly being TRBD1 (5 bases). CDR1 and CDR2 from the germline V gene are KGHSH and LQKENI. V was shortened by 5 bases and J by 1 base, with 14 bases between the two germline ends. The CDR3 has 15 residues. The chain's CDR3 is CASSEPGPLNYGYTF. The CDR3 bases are TGTGCCAGCTCAGAACCGGGACCGCTTAACTATGGCTACACCTTC.

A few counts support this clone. The CDR3, as DNA: TGTGCCAGCAGCTGGGAGAGAGGGTCCTACGAGCAGTACTTC. It codes for CASSWERGSYEQYF. The chain uses TRBV5-4 and TRBJ2-7, with D tentatively TRBD2 (5 bases). CDR1 is SGHNT and CDR2 is YYREEE in the germline V gene (reference sequence). Trimming shortened V by 3 bases and J by 1 base, and 11 bases separated the two germline ends. This CDR3 is built from 14 residues. The whole variable domain, remainder taken from reference TRBV5-4 and TRBJ2-7, is ETGVTQSPTHLIKTRGQQVTLRCSSQSGHNTVSWYQQALGQGPQFIFQYYREEENGRGNFPPRFSGLQFPNYSSELNVNALELDDSALYLCASSWERGSYEQYFGPGTRLTVT.

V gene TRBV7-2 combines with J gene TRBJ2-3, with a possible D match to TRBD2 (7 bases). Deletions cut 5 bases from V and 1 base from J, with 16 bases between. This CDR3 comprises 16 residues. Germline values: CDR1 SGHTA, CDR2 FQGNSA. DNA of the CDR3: TGTGCCAGCAGCGTAGGGGGGGACACCGGCACAGATACGCAGTATTTT. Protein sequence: CASSVGGDTGTDTQYF.

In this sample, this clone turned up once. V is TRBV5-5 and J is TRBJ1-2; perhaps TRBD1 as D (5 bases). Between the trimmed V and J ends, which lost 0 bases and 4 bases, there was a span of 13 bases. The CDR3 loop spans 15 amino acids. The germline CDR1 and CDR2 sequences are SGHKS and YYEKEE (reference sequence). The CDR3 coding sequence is TGTGCCAGCAGCTTGGAGCCGACAGCACTCTATGGCTACACCTTC. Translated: CASSLEPTALYGYTF.

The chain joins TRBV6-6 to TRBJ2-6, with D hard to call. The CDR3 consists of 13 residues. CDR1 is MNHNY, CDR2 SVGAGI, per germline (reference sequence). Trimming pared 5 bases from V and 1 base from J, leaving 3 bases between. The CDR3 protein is CASSGSGANVLTF. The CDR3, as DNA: TGTGCCAGCAGTGGATCTGGGGCCAACGTCCTGACTTTC.

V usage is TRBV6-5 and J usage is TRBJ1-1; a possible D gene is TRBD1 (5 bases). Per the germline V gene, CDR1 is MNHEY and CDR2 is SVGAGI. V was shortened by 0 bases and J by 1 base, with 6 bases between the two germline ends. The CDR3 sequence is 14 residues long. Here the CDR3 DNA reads TGTGCCAGCAGTTACTCAGGGGCGAACACTGAAGCTTTCTTT. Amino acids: CASSYSGANTEAFF.

In nucleotides, the CDR3 is TGCGCCAGCAGCTTGGCCGGGACAGGGTCGCATGGCTACACCTTC. It yields the protein CASSLAGTGSHGYTF. This chain connects TRBV5-1 to TRBJ1-2; 9 bases line up with TRBD1. The length of the CDR3 is 15 residues. The ends lost 0 bases at V and 6 bases at J; junction bases unmatched: 6. The germline CDR1 and CDR2 sequences are SGHRS and YFSETQ.

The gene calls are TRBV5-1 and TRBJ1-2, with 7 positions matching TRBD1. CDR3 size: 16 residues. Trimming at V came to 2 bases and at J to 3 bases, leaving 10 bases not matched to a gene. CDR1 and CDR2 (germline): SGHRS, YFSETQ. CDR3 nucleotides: TGCGCCAGCAGCTTCTATTCCTCCGGGACAGACTATGGCTACACCTTC. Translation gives CASSFYSSGTDYGYTF.

CDR3 in DNA: TGCGCCAGCAGCCCGTCGGGGACCCAAGAGACCCAGTACTTC. Translating gives CASSPSGTQETQYF. V usage is TRBV10-1 and J usage is TRBJ2-5; D tentatively reads TRBD1 or TRBD2 (5 bases each). The CDR3 contains 14 residues. The germline V gene has CDR1 WNHNN and CDR2 SYGVQD (reference sequence). V was trimmed by 6 bases and J by 1 base, leaving 12 bases between them.

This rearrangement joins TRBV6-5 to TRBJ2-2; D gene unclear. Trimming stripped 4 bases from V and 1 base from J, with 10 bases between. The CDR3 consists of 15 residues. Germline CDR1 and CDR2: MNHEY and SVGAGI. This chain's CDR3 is CASSSALGNTGELFF. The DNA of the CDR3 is TGTGCCAGCAGTTCAGCTCTCGGGAACACCGGGGAGCTGTTTTTT.

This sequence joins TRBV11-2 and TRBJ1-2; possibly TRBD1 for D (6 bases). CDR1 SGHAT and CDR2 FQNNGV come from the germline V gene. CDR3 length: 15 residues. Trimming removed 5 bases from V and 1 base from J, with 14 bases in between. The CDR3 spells CASSGIRGVNYGYTF. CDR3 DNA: TGTGCCAGCAGCGGAATCAGGGGTGTTAACTATGGCTACACCTTC.

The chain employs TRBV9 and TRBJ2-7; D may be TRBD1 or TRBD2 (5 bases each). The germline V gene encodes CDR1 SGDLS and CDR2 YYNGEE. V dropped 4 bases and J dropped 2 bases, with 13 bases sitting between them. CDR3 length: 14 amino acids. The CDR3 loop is CASSFGGGAYEQYF. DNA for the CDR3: TGTGCCAGCAGCTTTGGGGGTGGGGCCTACGAGCAGTACTTC. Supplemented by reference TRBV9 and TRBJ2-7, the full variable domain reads DSGVTQTPKHLITATGQRVTLRCSPRSGDLSVYWYQQSLDQGLQFLIQYYNGEERAKGNILERFSAQQFPDLHSELNLSSLELGDSALYFCASSFGGGAYEQYFGPGTRLTVT.

The DNA of the CDR3 is TGTGCCAGCAGCCCTTACCAGGGGGTCAGAGGATCACCCCTCCACTTT. Translating gives CASSPYQGVRGSPLHF. This chain uses TRBV14 with TRBJ1-6; 7 bases match TRBD1. This CDR3 has 16 residues. Germline-derived CDR1 and CDR2 are SGHDN and FVKESK. J gave up 10 bases and V 4 bases, and 13 bases lay outside the gene matches.

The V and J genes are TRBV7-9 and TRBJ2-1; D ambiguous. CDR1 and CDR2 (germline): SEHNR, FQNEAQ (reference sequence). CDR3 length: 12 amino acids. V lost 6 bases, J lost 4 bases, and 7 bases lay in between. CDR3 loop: CASSGGYNEQFF. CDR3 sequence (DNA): TGTGCCAGCAGTGGTGGGTACAATGAGCAGTTCTTC.

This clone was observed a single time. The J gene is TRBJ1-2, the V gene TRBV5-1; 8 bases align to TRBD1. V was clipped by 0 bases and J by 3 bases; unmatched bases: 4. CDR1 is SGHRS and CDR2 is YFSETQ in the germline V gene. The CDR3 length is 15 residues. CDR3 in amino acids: CASSLVSGQDYGYTF. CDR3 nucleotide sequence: TGCGCCAGCAGCTTGGTGTCGGGACAGGACTATGGCTACACCTTC.

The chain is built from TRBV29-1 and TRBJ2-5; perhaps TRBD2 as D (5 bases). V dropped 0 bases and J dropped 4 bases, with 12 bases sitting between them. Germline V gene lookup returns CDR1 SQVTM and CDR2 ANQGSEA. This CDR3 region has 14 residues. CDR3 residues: CSVEDRVARETQYF. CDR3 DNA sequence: TGCAGCGTTGAAGATAGGGTAGCGCGAGAGACCCAGTACTTC.

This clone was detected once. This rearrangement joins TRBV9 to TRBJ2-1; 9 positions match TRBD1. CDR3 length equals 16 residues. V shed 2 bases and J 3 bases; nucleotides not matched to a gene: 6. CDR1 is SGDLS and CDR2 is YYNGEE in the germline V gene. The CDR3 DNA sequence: TGTGCCAGCAGCGTTAGGGACAGGGCCTACTACAATGAGCAGTTCTTC. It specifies CASSVRDRAYYNEQFF.